Listed here is a single T cell receptor (beta chain). Its target is not known. A second 7 to 11 cycle PCR used barcoded and J-beta primers. TCRdb processed the 5' RACE reads anew with MiXCR; each CDR3 protein has one entry. The sample holds roughly 1,100,000 distinct CDR3 sequences, about 25% seen once. Germline assignment: CDR1 DFQATT and CDR2 SNEGSKA (reference sequence). The CDR3 is 15 residues long. V dropped 3 bases and J dropped 3; count of bases not matched to a gene: 8. The sample comes from a study of blood T cells in healthy people across ages. Whole-study findings and limits: A roughly linear fall in TCR beta diversity per million T cells was seen with increasing age.

This sample was also put to use in a study of T cells of mothers and their children. That investigation notes: Second-PCR primer M1S introduced sample barcodes and 2-4 random nucleotides.

The gene calls are TRBV20-1 and TRBJ1-5; 7 nucleotides line up with TRBD1. Sequenced sample: blood. The sequence came from a girl under 10 years old in good health. CDR3 in amino acids: CSASPQGVLNQPQHF. Written as DNA, the CDR3 is TGCAGTGCTAGTCCGCAGGGGGTACTCAATCAGCCCCAGCATTTT.